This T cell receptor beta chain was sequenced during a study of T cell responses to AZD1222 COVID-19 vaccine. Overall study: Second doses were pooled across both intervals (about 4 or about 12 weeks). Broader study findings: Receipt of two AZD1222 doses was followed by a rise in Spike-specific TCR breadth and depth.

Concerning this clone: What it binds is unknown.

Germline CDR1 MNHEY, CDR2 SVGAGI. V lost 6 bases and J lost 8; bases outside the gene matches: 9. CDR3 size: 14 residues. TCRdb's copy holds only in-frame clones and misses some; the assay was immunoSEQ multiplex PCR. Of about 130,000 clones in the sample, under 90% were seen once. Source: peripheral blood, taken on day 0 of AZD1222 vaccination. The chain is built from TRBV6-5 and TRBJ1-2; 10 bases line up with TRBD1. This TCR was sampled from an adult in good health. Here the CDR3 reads CASSSDRGLGGYTF. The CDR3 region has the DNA TGTGCCAGCAGCAGTGACAGGGGGCTGGGCGGCTACACCTTC.